One T cell receptor (beta chain) is described in this entry. Its antigen is as yet unknown. The record originates from a study of cytomegalovirus exposure and HLA in healthy donors. Findings of the study overall: Cytomegalovirus association was listed for 164 TCR beta chains.

From germline, CDR1 is SGHVS and CDR2 FNYEAQ. This CDR3 has 15 residues. V was pared by 0 bases and J by 5 bases, with 11 bases between. It was with 60 Vbeta and 13 Jbeta primers that the PCR ran. TCRdb's copy holds only in-frame clones and misses some; the assay was immunoSEQ multiplex PCR. The data contain about 120,000 clones, around three quarters of them singletons. The J gene is TRBJ2-1, the V gene TRBV7-6; maybe TRBD2 (6 bases). The sample comprised PBMCs. This clonotype was sampled from a woman in her 40s in good health and CMV-seropositive. The CDR3 DNA reads TGTGCCAGCAGCTTAGCGGAGGGCGGGCACAATGAGCAGTTCTTC. Translating gives CASSLAEGGHNEQFF.